This T cell receptor beta chain was recovered during a study of breast tumors, draining lymph nodes, adjacent tissues. Study-level points and caveats: Compared with basal-like, luminal-like tumors shared significantly more repertoire with nontumor tissue.

The lymph nodes were axillary draining lymph nodes from breast cancer patients. Germline V gene sequence: CDR1 SEHNR, CDR2 FQNEAQ (reference sequence). Deletions cut 3 bases from V and 5 bases from J, with 4 bases between. CDR3 length: 12 residues. One entry per CDR3 protein, called by TCRdb with MiXCR from the multiplex PCR reads. This table holds 160,000 or so distinct CDR3 sequences, 30% to 40% found once. This clonotype was seen ten or more times. The antigen is undetermined. Sequenced: axillary lymph node tissue. This clonotype originated in a female donor with breast cancer. Some clones in this sample may be carry-over from other donors' samples. The V and J genes are TRBV7-9 and TRBJ2-2; D is undetermined. The CDR3 DNA reads TGTGCCAGCAGCTTTATGACCGGGGAGCTGTTTTTT. This gives the protein CASSFMTGELFF.